This paragraph covers one T cell receptor (beta chain) sequence. Assay: immunoSEQ multiplex PCR; the TCRdb copy retains only in-frame clones and omits some. Found here are more than 70,000 clones, around nine tenths of them singletons; the top ten hold 2.5% to 3%. This sample stems from a study of OX40 agonist ivuxolimab in advanced cancers. Study context: Patients were infused with ivuxolimab every 2 weeks at 0.01 to 10 mg/kg. Antecedent anti-PD-1, anti-PD-L1 or anti-CTLA-4 therapy was permissible, with roughly 36% having received some. Three patients had partial responses: one hepatocellular carcinoma, two cutaneous melanoma.

People who had autoimmune disease history or systemic immunosuppression were excluded. The sequence was collected from an adult with an advanced solid tumor such as melanoma, head and neck, liver or kidney cancer. The sample in question was CD4+ or CD8+ T cells sorted from blood, obtained in a trial of the OX40 agonist ivuxolimab.

CDR3 sequence (DNA): TGTGCCAGCAGCTCTTTCCAAATAGGGGGGTTGGATCAGCCCCAGCATTTT. Translating it yields CASSSFQIGGLDQPQHF. The V call is TRBV11-2, the J call TRBJ1-5; D possibly corresponds to TRBD1 (6 bases). V lost 4 bases to trimming and J lost 5 bases, with 21 bases between them. This CDR3 region has 17 residues. Germline V gene sequence: CDR1 SGHAT, CDR2 FQNNGV.